The present T cell receptor (beta chain) was sequenced within a study of blood T cell repertoires in COVID-19. Study-wide context: Material from acute and convalescent COVID-19 was sourced from the United States, Italy and Spain. The cDNA or gDNA used as material had been derived from T cells, B-cell-depleted T cells, or PBMCs.

Repertoires were generated with immunoSEQ multiplex PCR, while TCRdb's copy carries only in-frame clones and drops some. The sample contains roughly 290,000 clones, more than 75% of which appear only once. The CDR3 runs 11 residues. V gave up 7 bases and J gave up 0 bases, with 3 bases separating them. Germline values: CDR1 MNHEY, CDR2 SVGAGI. The specimen was peripheral blood. V is TRBV6-5 and J is TRBJ1-1, with no clear D. The receptor comes from a woman between 50 and 59 years old who had recovered from COVID-19. CDR3 protein: CASTMNTEAFF. CDR3 DNA: TGTGCCAGCACTATGAACACTGAAGCTTTCTTT.